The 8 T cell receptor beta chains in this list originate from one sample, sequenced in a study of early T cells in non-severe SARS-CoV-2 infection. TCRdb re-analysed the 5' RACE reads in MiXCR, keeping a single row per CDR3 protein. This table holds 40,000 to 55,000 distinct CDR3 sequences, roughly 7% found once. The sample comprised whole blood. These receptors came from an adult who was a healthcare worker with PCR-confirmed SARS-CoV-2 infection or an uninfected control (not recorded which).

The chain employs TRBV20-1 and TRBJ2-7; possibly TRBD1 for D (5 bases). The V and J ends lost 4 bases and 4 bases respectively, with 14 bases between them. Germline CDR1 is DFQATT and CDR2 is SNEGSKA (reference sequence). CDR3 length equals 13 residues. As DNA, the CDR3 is TGCAGTGCTATCGGCAGGGAAGGGTACGAGCAGTACTTC. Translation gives CSAIGREGYEQYF.

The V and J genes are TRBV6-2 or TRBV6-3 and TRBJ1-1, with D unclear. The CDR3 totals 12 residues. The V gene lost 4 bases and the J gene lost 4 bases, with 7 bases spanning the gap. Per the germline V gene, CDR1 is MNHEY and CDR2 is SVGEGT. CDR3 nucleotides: TGTGCCAGCAGTTGGGTGGGCACTGAAGCTTTCTTT. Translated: CASSWVGTEAFF.

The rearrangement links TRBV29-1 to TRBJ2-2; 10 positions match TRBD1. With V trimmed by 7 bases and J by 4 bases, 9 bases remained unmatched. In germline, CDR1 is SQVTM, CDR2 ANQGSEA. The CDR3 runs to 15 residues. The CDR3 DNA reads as TGCAGCGCCCAGTCCGGGACAGGGGTCACCGGGGAGCTGTTTTTT. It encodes CSAQSGTGVTGELFF.

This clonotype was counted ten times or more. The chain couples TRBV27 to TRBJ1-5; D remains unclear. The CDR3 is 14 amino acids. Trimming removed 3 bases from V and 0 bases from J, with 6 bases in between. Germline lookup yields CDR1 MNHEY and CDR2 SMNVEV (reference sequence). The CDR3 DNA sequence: TGTGCCAGCAGTTTTTTAAGTAGCAATCAGCCCCAGCATTTT. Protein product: CASSFLSSNQPQHF.

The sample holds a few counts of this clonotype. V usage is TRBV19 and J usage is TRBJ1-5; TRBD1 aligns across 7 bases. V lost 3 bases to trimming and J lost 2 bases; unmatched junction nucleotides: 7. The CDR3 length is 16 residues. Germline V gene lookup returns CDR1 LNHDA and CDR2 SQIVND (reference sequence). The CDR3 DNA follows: TGTGCCAGTAGTATTTACAGGGGACTTGGCAATCAGCCCCAGCATTTT. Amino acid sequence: CASSIYRGLGNQPQHF.

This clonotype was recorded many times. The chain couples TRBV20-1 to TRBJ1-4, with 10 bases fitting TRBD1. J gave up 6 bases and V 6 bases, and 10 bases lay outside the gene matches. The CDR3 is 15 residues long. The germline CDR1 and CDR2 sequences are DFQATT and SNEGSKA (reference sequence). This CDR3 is CSAPTGGAIDEKLFF. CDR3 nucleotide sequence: TGCAGTGCCCCGACAGGGGGCGCAATCGATGAAAAACTGTTTTTT.

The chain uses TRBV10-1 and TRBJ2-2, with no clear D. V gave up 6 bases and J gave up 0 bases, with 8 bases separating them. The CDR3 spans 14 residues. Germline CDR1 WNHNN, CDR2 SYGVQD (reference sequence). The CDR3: CASRADPNTGELFF. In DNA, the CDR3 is TGCGCCAGCAGGGCCGACCCGAACACCGGGGAGCTGTTTTTT.

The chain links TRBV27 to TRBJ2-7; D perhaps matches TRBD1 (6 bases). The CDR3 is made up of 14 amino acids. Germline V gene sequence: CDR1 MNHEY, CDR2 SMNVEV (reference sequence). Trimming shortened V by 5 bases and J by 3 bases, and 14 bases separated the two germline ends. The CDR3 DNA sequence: TGTGCCAGCAGTCCTGACAGGTACGTCTACGAGCAGTACTTC. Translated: CASSPDRYVYEQYF.